This T cell receptor (beta chain) is drawn from a study of cytomegalovirus exposure and HLA in healthy donors. The CDR3 has 14 residues. J lost 2 bases, V lost 8 bases, and 9 bases had no gene match. CDR1 and CDR2 (germline): MDHEN, SYDVKM. PCR used 60 Vbeta primers and 13 Jbeta primers. The repertoire was sequenced with immunoSEQ multiplex PCR; TCRdb's copy has only in-frame clones and lacks some. The repertoire has more than 85,000 clones, about three quarters of them found once; the top ten carry roughly 15%. This TCR was sampled from a woman in her forties or fifties in good health and CMV-seropositive. Specimen: PBMCs. The gene calls are TRBV28 and TRBJ2-7; 7 bases align to TRBD1. The CDR3 DNA reads TGTGCCAGCTTCGAAGCAGGGGGTACCTACGAGCAGTACTTC. Translating it yields CASFEAGGTYEQYF.